The entry below gives a single TCR beta chain sequence along with its context. Deletions cut 6 bases from V and 1 base from J, with 15 bases between. From germline, CDR1 is ENHRY and CDR2 SYGVKD. This CDR3 is built from 15 residues. The data stem from a study of blood T cell repertoires in COVID-19. Background on the study: Samples taken during acute and convalescent COVID-19 were collected in the United States, Italy and Spain. T cells, B-cell-depleted T cells, or PBMCs provided the cDNA or gDNA that served as material.

Per the authors' pipeline: For nucleated cells, counts were estimated from reference gene primer amplification. Using immunoSEQ multiplex PCR, the repertoire was profiled, and TCRdb retains in-frame clones only, with some absent. For V, J and clone size, that table is used; D and trimming come from the DNA. The sample lists about 67,000 clones, 88% occurring once. The gene calls are TRBV10-3 and TRBJ2-5, with a weak D call TRBD2 (5 bases). The specimen sequenced was peripheral blood. This clonotype was obtained from a woman aged 55-75 years with acute or convalescent COVID-19. CDR3 nucleotide sequence: TGTGCCATCAGGCAGCGGCCAGACTCCCAAGAGACCCAGTACTTC. Protein sequence: CAIRQRPDSQETQYF.